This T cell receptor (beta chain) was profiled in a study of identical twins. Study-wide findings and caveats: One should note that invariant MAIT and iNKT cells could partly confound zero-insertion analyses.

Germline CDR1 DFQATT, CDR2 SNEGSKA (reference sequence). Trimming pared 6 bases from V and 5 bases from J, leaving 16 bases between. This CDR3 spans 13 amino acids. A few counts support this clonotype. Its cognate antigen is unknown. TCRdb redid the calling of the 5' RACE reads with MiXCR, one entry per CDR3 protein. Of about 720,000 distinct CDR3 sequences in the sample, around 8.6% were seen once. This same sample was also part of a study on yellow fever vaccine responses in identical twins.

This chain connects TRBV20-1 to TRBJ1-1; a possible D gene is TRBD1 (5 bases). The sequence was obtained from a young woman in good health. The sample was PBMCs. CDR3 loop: CSAPRGVGTEAFF. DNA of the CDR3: TGCAGTGCCCCTAGAGGGGTGGGTACTGAAGCTTTCTTT.